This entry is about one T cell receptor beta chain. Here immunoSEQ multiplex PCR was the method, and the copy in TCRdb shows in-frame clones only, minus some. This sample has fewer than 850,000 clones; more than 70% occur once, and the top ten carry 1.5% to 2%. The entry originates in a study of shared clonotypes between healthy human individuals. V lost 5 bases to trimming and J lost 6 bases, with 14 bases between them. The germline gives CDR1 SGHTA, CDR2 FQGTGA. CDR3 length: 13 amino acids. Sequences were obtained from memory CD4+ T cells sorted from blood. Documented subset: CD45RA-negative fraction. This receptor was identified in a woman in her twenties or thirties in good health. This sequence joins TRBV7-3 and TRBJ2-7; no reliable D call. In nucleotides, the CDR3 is TGTGCCAGCAGCCCGACTGTTTCCGGCGAGCAGTACTTC. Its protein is CASSPTVSGEQYF.